This TCR beta chain was captured by sequencing in a study of Graves' ophthalmopathy and Graves' hyperthyroidism. Study-level points and caveats: Also, most clonotypes expanded in the thyroid above 0.001 frequency appeared in blood. With 60% to 71% sensitivity and 72.22% specificity, the model predicted ophthalmopathy progression.

Trimming left V 5 bases short and J 5 bases short, with 21 bases between. Per germline, CDR1 SGHVS and CDR2 FQNEAQ. The CDR3 covers 16 residues. Amplification of the TCR beta CDR3 regions used RNA transcripts (as template). After a first-round RT-PCR with HTBI primers, a second-round multiplex PCR was run. A single record per CDR3 protein comes from TCRdb applying MiXCR to the multiplex PCR reads. The sample has about 500,000 distinct CDR3 sequences; approximately 37% are singletons. With respect to this clonotype: Its antigen remains unknown.

Clinicians made diagnoses from clinical symptoms, serum thyroxine, TRAb, thyroid ultrasound and orbital computed tomography. The chain recombines TRBV7-8 with TRBJ2-5, with D hard to call. The TCR was taken from an adult man with Graves' hyperthyroidism. Input material: peripheral blood or thyroid tissue (not recorded which). CDR3 in DNA: TGTGCCAGCAGCAACCCTCCGGGCCAACGGCGGGAGACCCAGTACTTC. Encoded protein: CASSNPPGQRRETQYF.